This TCR beta chain was retrieved from a study of T-cell reconstitution after alpha-beta-depleted transplantation in children (dated by TCRdb to about 2016). As for the study more broadly: Using TCR repertoire profiling, the study followed T-cell immune reconstitution in a quantitative way in children after TCRalphabeta/CD19-depleted allogeneic hematopoietic cell transplantation.

The sample holds many counts of this clonotype. Its recognized antigen is unknown. Base qualities were left out, and no much larger clone turns up one base away. Library construction relied on PCR. For sequencing, an Illumina HiSeq 2500 was employed. TCR libraries were prepared with molecular barcoding, using unique molecular identifiers to normalize TCRbeta repertoire quantification. TCRdb reanalyzed the raw reads on its own, using fastp at Q25 for trimming and MiXCR for clone calling, and kept in-frame beta chains. Rows with one shared CDR3 protein collapse into an entry with the most common genes and DNA. This sample lists 130,000 to 150,000 distinct CDR3 sequences; about 9% were detected once. The ten biggest clones cover about a sixth of the sample. V ends up 4 bases short and J 10 bases short, with an unmatched junction base count of 1. Spanning cysteine to phenylalanine, the CDR3 consists of 12 amino acids. The CDR3 DNA has 36 bases and is translated from base 1. CDR1 SEHNR and CDR2 FQNEAQ were looked up in the germline V gene (reference sequence).

Taken with the paper, the label for treatment or condition translates to: allogeneic hematopoietic cell transplantation with graft depleted of TCRalphabeta T cells and CD19 B cells. TCRalphabeta/CD19-depleted allogeneic hematopoietic cell grafts were given to the transplant recipients, all of whom were children. What the research found in general, with its limitations: The apparently early recovery of alphabetaT-cell counts about two months after transplant reportedly depended on only several hundred rapidly expanded clones that came from non-depleted graft cells. In some patients, high TCRbeta diversity at day 60 was attributed to recipient T cells and intrathymic progenitors that had survived conditioning. Over the following months the frequencies of hyperexpanded clones went down, and after one year T-cell counts and TCRbeta diversity were mostly credited to newly produced T cells.

This sample comprised PBMCs, mostly from graft donor cells, obtained 180 days after TCRalphabeta/CD19-depleted stem cell transplant. The TCR comes from a female patient aged 2-10 years who had a stem cell transplant for congenital amegakaryocytic thrombocytopenia, so the T cells may come from the graft donor. The rearranged segments are TRBV7-9 and TRBJ1-4, and 9 junctional nucleotides match TRBD1. The CDR3 is CASSSDRGKLFF. In nucleotides, the sequence is TGTGCCAGCAGCTCGGACAGGGGAAAACTGTTTTTT.